These 7 T cell receptor beta chains were all obtained from the same sample, sequenced in a study of shared clonotypes between healthy human individuals. Assay: immunoSEQ multiplex PCR; the TCRdb copy retains only in-frame clones and omits some. This table holds a few million clones, approximately 95% found once. The material sequenced was naive CD4+ T cells from PBMCs. The subset here: CD45RA+ positively selected. All receptors come from a man between 18 and 35 years old in good health. Some clones in this sample may be carry-over from other donors' samples.

The chain joins TRBV7-7 to TRBJ1-5, with D hard to call. The CDR3 contains 15 residues. Per the germline V gene, CDR1 is SSHAT and CDR2 is FNYEAQ (reference sequence). The V end lost 2 bases, the J end lost 7 bases, and 15 bases lay between the germline ends. CDR3 in DNA: TGTGCCAGCAGCTTATCAAGGCCAGAAAGGCAGCCCCAGCATTTT. As protein: CASSLSRPERQPQHF.

The chain uses TRBV27 and TRBJ2-5; 14 nucleotides align to TRBD2. Germline V gene lookup returns CDR1 MNHEY and CDR2 SMNVEV (reference sequence). V shed 5 bases and J 5 bases; nucleotides not matched to a gene: 7. CDR3 length: 16 residues. Written as DNA, the CDR3 is TGTGCCAGCAGTCCGGGGACTAGCGGGAGAGGGGAGACCCAGTACTTC. Encoded protein: CASSPGTSGRGETQYF.

This chain links TRBV7-3 with TRBJ2-7; TRBD2 agrees at 8 bases. Germline V gene data show CDR1 as SGHTA and CDR2 as FQGTGA. V gave up 5 bases and J gave up 5 bases; unmatched junction bases: 14. This CDR3 has 16 residues. In DNA, the CDR3 is TGTGCCAGCAGCCCTGACCCAGCGGGAGCATCCGACGAGCAGTACTTC. Amino acid sequence: CASSPDPAGASDEQYF.

The chain has TRBV7-2 and TRBJ1-1; D is undetermined. Per the germline V gene, CDR1 is SGHTA and CDR2 is FQGNSA. V was clipped by 5 bases and J by 0 bases, with 16 bases between them. The CDR3 runs 16 residues. CDR3: CASSLLSSVMNTEAFF. CDR3 bases: TGTGCCAGCAGCCTCCTCTCTTCCGTAATGAACACTGAAGCTTTCTTT. Full variable domain (rest looked up from reference TRBV7-2 and TRBJ1-1): GAGVSQSPSNKVTEKGKDVELRCDPISGHTALYWYRQSLGQGLEFLIYFQGNSAPDKSGLPSDRFSAERTGGSVSTLTIQRTQQEDSAVYLCASSLLSSVMNTEAFFGQGTRLTVV.

Only a few counts were recorded for this clone. The genes are TRBV5-4 and TRBJ2-2; TRBD2 is a possible D gene (5 bases). Germline CDR1 is SGHNT and CDR2 is YYREEE (reference sequence). The ends were cut back, 1 base at V and 2 bases at J, with 12 bases in the middle. The CDR3 loop spans 16 amino acids. Written as DNA, the CDR3 is TGTGCCAGCAGCTTGCAATACACGGGAAACACCGGGGAGCTGTTTTTT. Its translation: CASSLQYTGNTGELFF.

This clone is a singleton in its sample. The genes are TRBV6-1 and TRBJ2-1; D unresolved. This CDR3 has 12 residues. V shed 6 bases and J shed 9 bases, with 12 bases lying between them. Germline CDR1 and CDR2: MNHNS and SASEGT. CDR3 nucleotide sequence: TGTGCCAGCAGAAATCCAACGGGTGAGCAGTTCTTC. This encodes CASRNPTGEQFF.

A single count supports this clone. V usage is TRBV5-6 and J usage is TRBJ1-4, with a possible D match to TRBD1 (5 bases). CDR1 is SGHDT, CDR2 YYEEEE, per germline. This CDR3 region has 16 residues. Deletions cut 2 bases from V and 4 bases from J, with 15 bases between. CDR3 nucleotides: TGTGCCAGCAGCTTTTGGTCTGCGGGGGATAATGAAAAACTGTTTTTT. Its protein product is CASSFWSAGDNEKLFF.